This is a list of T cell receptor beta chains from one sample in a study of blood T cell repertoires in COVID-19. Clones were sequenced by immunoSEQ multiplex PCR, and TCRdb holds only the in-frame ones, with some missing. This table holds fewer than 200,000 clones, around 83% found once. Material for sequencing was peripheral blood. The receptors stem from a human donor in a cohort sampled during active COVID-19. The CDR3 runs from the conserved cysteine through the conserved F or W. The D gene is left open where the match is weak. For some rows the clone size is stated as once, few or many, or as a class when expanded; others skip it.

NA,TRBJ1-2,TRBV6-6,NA,CASSYSNGNGYTF,TGTGCCAGCAGTTACTCGAACGGGAACGGCTACACCTTC
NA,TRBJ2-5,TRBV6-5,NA,CASSYSDQLGGTQYF,TGTGCCAGCAGTTACTCTGATCAGCTAGGTGGGACCCAGTACTTC
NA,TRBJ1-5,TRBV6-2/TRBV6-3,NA,CASSYSAGGNQPQHF,TGTGCCAGCAGTTACTCGGCGGGGGGCAATCAGCCCCAGCATTTT
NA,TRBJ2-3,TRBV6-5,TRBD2,CATRPTSVSTDTQYF,TGTGCCACCCGCCCTACTAGCGTCAGCACAGATACGCAGTATTTT
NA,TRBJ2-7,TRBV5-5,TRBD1,CASSRDPGTASYEQYF,TGTGCCAGCAGCAGGGACCCCGGGACAGCCTCCTACGAGCAGTACTTC
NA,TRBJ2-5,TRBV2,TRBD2,CASDFGLAGVEETQYF,TGTGCCAGCGATTTTGGACTAGCGGGAGTCGAGGAGACCCAGTACTTC
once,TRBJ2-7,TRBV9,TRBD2,CASSVGTSGTSYEQYF,TGTGCCAGCAGCGTAGGGACTAGCGGGACCTCCTACGAGCAGTACTTC
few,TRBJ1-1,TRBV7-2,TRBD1,CASSFGQGATEAFF,TGTGCCAGCAGCTTTGGACAGGGGGCGACTGAAGCTTTCTTT
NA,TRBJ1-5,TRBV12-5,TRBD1,CASGPTGPGDQPQHF,TGTGCTAGTGGCCCGACAGGGCCGGGGGATCAGCCCCAGCATTTT
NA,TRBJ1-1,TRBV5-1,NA,CASSLGGYRNTEAFF,TGCGCCAGCAGCCTTGGGGGCTACAGGAACACTGAAGCTTTCTTT
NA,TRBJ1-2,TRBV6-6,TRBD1,CASSSGQAGGYTF,TGTGCCAGCAGTTCCGGACAGGCTGGTGGCTACACCTTC
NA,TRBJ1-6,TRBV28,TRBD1,CASSLRDRTSPLHF,TGTGCCAGCAGTTTAAGGGACAGGACTTCACCCCTCCACTTT
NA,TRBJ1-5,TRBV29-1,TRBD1,CSVVGTGSNQPQHF,TGCAGCGTTGTTGGGACAGGGAGCAATCAGCCCCAGCATTTT
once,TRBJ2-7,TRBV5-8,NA,CASSFNLGLVVYEQYF,TGTGCCAGCAGCTTTAACCTCGGACTGGTGGTCTACGAGCAGTACTTC
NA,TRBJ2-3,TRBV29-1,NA,CSVERVGGATDTQYF,TGCAGCGTTGAACGGGTCGGGGGAGCCACAGATACGCAGTATTTT
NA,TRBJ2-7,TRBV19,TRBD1,CASTNRDRGYEQYF,TGTGCCAGTACAAATCGGGACAGGGGATACGAGCAGTACTTC
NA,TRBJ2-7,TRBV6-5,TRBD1,CASRTPGQYEQYF,TGTGCCAGCAGAACCCCGGGACAGTACGAGCAGTACTTC
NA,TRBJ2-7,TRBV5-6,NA,CASSPFATQNSYEQYF,TGTGCCAGCAGCCCATTCGCGACACAAAATTCCTACGAGCAGTACTTC
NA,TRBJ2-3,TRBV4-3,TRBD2,CASSPNLLWAGGGTDTQYF,TGCGCCAGCAGCCCTAACCTCCTCTGGGCGGGGGGGGGCACAGATACGCAGTATTTT
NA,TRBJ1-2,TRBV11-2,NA,CASSPTGQSYGYTF,TGTGCCAGCAGCCCTACTGGACAGAGCTATGGCTACACCTTC
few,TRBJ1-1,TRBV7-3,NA,CASSPGGAASGAFF,TGTGCCAGCAGCCCCGGGGGGGCAGCCTCTGGAGCTTTCTTT
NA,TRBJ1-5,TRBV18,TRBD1,CASSPGTGINQPQHF,TGTGCCAGCTCACCGGGGACAGGGATCAATCAGCCCCAGCATTTT
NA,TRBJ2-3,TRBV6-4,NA,CASSLTSTDTQYF,TGTGCCAGCAGTCTAACTAGCACAGATACGCAGTATTTT
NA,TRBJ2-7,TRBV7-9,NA,CASSGGRWDYEQYF,TGTGCCAGCAGCGGGGGGAGGTGGGACTACGAGCAGTACTTC
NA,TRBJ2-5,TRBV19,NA,CASSLGEETQYF,TGTGCCAGTAGTCTGGGAGAGGAGACCCAGTACTTC
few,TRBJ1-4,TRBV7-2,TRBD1,CASSGQVNEKLFF,TGTGCCAGCAGCGGACAGGTTAATGAAAAACTGTTTTTT
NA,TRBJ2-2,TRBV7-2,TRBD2,CASSLGGGPTGELFF,TGTGCCAGCAGCTTAGGCGGGGGGCCCACCGGGGAGCTGTTTTTT
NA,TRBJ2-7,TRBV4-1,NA,CASSQVEGSYEQYF,TGCGCCAGCAGCCAAGTAGAGGGCAGCTACGAGCAGTACTTC
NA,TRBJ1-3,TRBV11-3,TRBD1,CASSKGTGGRNTIYF,TGTGCCAGCAGCAAAGGGACAGGGGGCAGAAACACCATATATTTT
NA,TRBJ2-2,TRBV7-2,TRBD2,CASSLVTGGAGELFF,TGTGCCAGCAGCTTAGTCACCGGGGGGGCCGGGGAGCTGTTTTTT
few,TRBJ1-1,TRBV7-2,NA,CASRSRPTSNTEAFF,TGTGCCAGCAGGTCGAGGCCTACCTCGAACACTGAAGCTTTCTTT
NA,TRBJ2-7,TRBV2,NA,CASTEGHEQYF,TGTGCCAGCACCGAGGGCCACGAGCAGTACTTC
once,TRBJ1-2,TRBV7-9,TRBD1,CASSRPRDRGDYGYTF,TGTGCCAGCAGCCGACCCCGGGACAGGGGGGACTATGGCTACACCTTC